Below, one T cell receptor (beta chain) is given with its context. The record originates from a study of blood T cell repertoires in COVID-19. Authors' data handling: Amplifying reference gene primers gave estimates of nucleated cell counts. TCRdb keeps only in-frame clones here, not all; method: immunoSEQ multiplex PCR. The V and J calls and clone size are taken from that table; D and trimming were inferred from the DNA. Here the sample spans 320,000 or so clones, more than 75% being singletons. All enrollees were roughly 18 to 100 years old and from 24 US areas. Recovery meant two consecutive negative NP/OP PCR tests, professional clearance, or resolved symptoms. CDR3 length: 14 residues. From germline, CDR1 is LGHDT and CDR2 YNNKEL (reference sequence). V gave up 3 bases and J gave up 7 bases, with 12 bases separating them.

Sequenced sample: PBMCs or T cells enriched from blood (not recorded which). This chain uses TRBV3-1 (or the pseudogene TRBV3-2) with TRBJ2-2; TRBD2 is a possible D gene (5 bases). The origin of this receptor is a woman aged 30 to 39 who had recovered from COVID-19. The CDR3 region has the DNA TGTGCCAGCAGCCAGAGCGAGGGATTCGGGGAGCTGTTTTTT. Translation gives CASSQSEGFGELFF.